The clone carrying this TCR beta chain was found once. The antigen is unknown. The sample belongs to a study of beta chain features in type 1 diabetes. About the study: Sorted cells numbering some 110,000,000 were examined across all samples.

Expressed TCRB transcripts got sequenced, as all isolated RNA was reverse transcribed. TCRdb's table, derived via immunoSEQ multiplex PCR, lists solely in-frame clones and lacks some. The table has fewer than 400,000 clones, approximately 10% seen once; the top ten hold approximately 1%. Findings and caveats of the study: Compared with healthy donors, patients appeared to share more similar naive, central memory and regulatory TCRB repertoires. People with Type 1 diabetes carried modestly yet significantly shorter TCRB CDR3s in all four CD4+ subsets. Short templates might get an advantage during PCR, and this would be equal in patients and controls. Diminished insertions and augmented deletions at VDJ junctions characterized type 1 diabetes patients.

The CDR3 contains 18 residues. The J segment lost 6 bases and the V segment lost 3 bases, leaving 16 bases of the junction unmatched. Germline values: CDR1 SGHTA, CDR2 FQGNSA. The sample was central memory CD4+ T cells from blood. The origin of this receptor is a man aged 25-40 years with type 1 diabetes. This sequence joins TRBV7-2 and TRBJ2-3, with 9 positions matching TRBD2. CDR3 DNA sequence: TGTGCCAGCAGCTTTAAGCCTTTGGCTAGCGGGGAGACGGATACGCAGTATTTT. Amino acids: CASSFKPLASGETDTQYF.